In its sample, the clone carrying this T cell receptor beta chain was seen many times. The CDR3 is made up of 13 amino acids. CDR1 is LNHDA and CDR2 is SQIVND in the germline V gene (reference sequence). V dropped 11 bases and J dropped 6 bases, with 19 bases sitting between them. The data belong to a study of regulatory T cells in long-lasting Graves disease. Time point denoted: newly diagnosed GD, antithyroid drugs for less than 3 months. PBMC RNA served as the TCR library source. Building of the TCR beta libraries involved iRepertoire HTBI primers and Arm-PCR of CDR3 regions. Per the study methods: Analysis of the samples identified 50 to 65 TRBV and 14 TRBJ segments. TCRdb re-analysed the multiplex PCR reads in MiXCR, keeping a single row per CDR3 protein. The authors' filters were not applied to this entry. Found here are around 250,000 distinct CDR3 sequences, around a sixth of them singletons; the top ten hold approximately 14%.

This sample was shared with a second study, whose subject was T cells in Graves' hyperthyroidism and ophthalmopathy. That study adds: The study enrolled patients aged 18 to 65 with newly diagnosed hyperthyroidism of under 2 months' duration.

Specimen: peripheral blood mononuclear cells (PBMCs), collected at new diagnosis, from a patient treated with antithyroid drugs. This receptor was obtained from a woman aged 25 to 39 with Graves disease. The chain uses TRBV19 and TRBJ1-1, with D possibly being TRBD1 (5 bases). For the CDR3, the DNA is TGTGCCGTTGCAGATGGGGGTTGGGCTGAAGCTTTCTTT. This encodes CAVADGGWAEAFF.